This T cell receptor beta chain emerged from a study of a mutant IDH1 vaccine in newly diagnosed glioma (dated by TCRdb to about 2021). With respect to the entire study: In the chemotherapy-containing groups, vaccination started alongside temozolomide cycles, whereas in patients who had radiotherapy alone it started 4-6 weeks after radiotherapy. Of the 30 to 35 treated patients, 62.5% were male and approximately 40% were female, and a mean age of roughly 41 years was recorded. Before enrollment, most patients had been given radiochemotherapy with temozolomide as standard therapy, while the rest had received either radiotherapy alone or temozolomide alone. Visit V12 was the week-35 safety follow-up and visit V13 was the week-47 end of study. Peripheral blood was collected at six visits: V03 (baseline), V05, V07, V10, V12 and V13. Longitudinal TCRB deep sequencing was done for roughly 23 treated patients, wherever samples were available for exploratory analyses. General conclusions and limits of the study: Selection of PBMC samples for TCRB deep sequencing was based on availability. Pseudoprogression appeared unrelated to alterations in the top peripheral T cell clonotypes detected by TCRB sequencing. According to the authors, sample limitations meant that analyses of patient blood samples could not be reproduced. Immune responses induced by the vaccine were seen in more than 85% of patients across multiple MHC alleles.

The label giving this sample's time point can be read as: week 47, end of study. Every vaccine dose consisted of 300 ug of a 20-mer mutant IDH1 peptide in Montanide, administered subcutaneously together with topical imiquimod. Eight vaccinations were administered to patients in weeks 1, 3, 5, 7, 11, 15, 19 and 23, corresponding to visits V03 through V10. All donors had newly diagnosed IDH1-mutant astrocytomas of WHO grade 3 or 4 that showed loss of nuclear ATRX. The samples were drawn from NOA16, a multicentre, single-arm, open-label phase I trial in Germany that tested a mutant IDH1 peptide vaccine in humans for the first time. The DNeasy Blood and Tissue Kit was used to extract genomic DNA from EDTA blood for TCRB sequencing. V is cut back by 5 bases and J by 7 bases, with 10 bases in the junction unmatched. From its cysteine to its phenylalanine, the CDR3 spans 15 amino acids. Only the CDR3 DNA is retained, 45 bases long and in frame from the first base. Via the germline V gene (reference sequence), CDR1 is SEHNR and CDR2 FQNEAQ.

About this clone: Its antigen is still unknown. Nothing much larger sits one base from this clone, and base qualities are not available.

Libraries were prepared through the immunoSEQ multiplex PCR assay. Following the manufacturer's protocol, the hsTCRB Kit was used to amplify rearranged TCR beta chain sequences. TCRB libraries were sequenced on an Illumina MiSeq. The published analysis was carried out like this. The proprietary platform of the kit vendor was used for demultiplexing, trimming and gene mapping. The table was pulled from immuneACCESS by TCRdb, which kept in-frame rearrangements only. Such tables lose some clones; where checked, under half of the loss comes from unresolved V genes, and the rest has no known cause. V, J and clone size were drawn from that table, and D and trimming were deduced from the DNA. The table for this sample lists approximately 100,000 clones; 89% of them were counted only once. Of the sample, 0.77% falls within the top ten clones.

This sequence uses TRBV7-9 and TRBJ1-4; TRBD1 agrees with 7 junctional bases. The sample in question was PBMCs, obtained from a glioma patient whose treatment included an IDH1 peptide vaccine. This TCR derives from a woman between 50 and 59 years old with glioma. The nucleotide sequence is given as TGTGCCAGCAGCCACCCCGGGGACAGAGGTGAAAAACTGTTTTTT. Its coded protein is CASSHPGDRGEKLFF.